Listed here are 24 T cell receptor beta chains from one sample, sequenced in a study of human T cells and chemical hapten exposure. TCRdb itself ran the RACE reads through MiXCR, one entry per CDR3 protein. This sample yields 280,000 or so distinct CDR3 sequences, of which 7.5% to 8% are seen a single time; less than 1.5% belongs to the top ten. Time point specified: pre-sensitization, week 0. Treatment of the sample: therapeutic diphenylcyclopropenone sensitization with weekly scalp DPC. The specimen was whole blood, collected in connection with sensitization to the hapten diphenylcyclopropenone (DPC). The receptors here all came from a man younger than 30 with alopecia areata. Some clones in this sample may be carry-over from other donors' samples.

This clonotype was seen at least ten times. The CDR3 nucleotides are TGCAGTGCTAGTGGCACGGCTGCTAGCACAGATACGCAGTATTTT. Residues: CSASGTAASTDTQYF. The chain combines TRBV20-1 with TRBJ2-3; D is undetermined. The V gene's germline CDR1 is DFQATT and CDR2 SNEGSKA (reference sequence). Trimming removed 3 bases at V and 0 bases at J, with 13 bases between. The CDR3 is made up of 15 amino acids.

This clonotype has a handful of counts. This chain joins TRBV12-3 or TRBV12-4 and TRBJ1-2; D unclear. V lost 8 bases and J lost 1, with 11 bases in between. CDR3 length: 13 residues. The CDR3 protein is CASRPGHNYGYTF. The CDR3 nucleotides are TGTGCCAGCCGGCCAGGCCATAACTATGGCTACACCTTC.

The CDR3 bases are TGTGCCAGCGGGGGACGGACGAACACTGAAGCTTTCTTT. Amino acids: CASGGRTNTEAFF. This chain links TRBV6-2 or TRBV6-3 with TRBJ1-1, with D tentatively TRBD1 (5 bases). CDR1 is MNHEY, CDR2 SVGEGT, per germline. The CDR3 is made up of 13 amino acids. Trimming took 8 bases from V and 1 from J, leaving 11 bases between them.

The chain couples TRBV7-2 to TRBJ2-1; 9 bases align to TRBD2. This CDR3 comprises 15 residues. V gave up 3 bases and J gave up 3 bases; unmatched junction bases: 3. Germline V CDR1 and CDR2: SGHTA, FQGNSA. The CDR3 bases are TGTGCCAGCAGCTTGCTAGCGGGGTTCTACAATGAGCAGTTCTTC. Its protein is CASSLLAGFYNEQFF.

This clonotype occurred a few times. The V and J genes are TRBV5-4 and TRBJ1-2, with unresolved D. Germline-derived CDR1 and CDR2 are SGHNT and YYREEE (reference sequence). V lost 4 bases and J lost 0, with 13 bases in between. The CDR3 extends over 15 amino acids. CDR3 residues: CASSPGLSANYGYTF. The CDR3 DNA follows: TGTGCCAGCAGCCCGGGCTTGTCAGCTAACTATGGCTACACCTTC. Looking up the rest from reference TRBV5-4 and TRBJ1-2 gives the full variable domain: ETGVTQSPTHLIKTRGQQVTLRCSSQSGHNTVSWYQQALGQGPQFIFQYYREEENGRGNFPPRFSGLQFPNYSSELNVNALELDDSALYLCASSPGLSANYGYTFGSGTRLTVV.

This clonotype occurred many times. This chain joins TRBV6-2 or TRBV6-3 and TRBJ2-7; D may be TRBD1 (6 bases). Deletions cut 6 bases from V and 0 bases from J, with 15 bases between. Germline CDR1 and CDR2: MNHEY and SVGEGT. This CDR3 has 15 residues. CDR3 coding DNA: TGTGCCAGCAGAAGCCCGGACAGCACCTCCTACGAGCAGTACTTC. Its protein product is CASRSPDSTSYEQYF.

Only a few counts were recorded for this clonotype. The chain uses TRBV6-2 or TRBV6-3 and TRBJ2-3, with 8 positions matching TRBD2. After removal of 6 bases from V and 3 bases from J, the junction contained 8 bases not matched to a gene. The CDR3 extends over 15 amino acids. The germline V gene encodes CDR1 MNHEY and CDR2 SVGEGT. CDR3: CASRELAELTDTQYF. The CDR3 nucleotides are TGTGCCAGCAGAGAACTAGCGGAACTTACAGATACGCAGTATTTT.

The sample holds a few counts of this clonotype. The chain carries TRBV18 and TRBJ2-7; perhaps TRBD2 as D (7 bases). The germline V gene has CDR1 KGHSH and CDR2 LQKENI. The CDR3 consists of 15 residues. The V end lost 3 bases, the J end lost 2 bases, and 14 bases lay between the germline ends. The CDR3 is CASSPPGGGPYEQYF. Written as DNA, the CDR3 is TGTGCCAGCTCACCCCCTGGCGGGGGCCCCTACGAGCAGTACTTC.

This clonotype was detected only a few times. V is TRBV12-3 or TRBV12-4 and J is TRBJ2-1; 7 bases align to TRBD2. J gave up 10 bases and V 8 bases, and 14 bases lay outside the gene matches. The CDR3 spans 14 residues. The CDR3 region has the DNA TGTGCCAGCGTGAGAAGCGGGGAAACTTTAGAGCAGTTCTTC. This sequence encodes CASVRSGETLEQFF.

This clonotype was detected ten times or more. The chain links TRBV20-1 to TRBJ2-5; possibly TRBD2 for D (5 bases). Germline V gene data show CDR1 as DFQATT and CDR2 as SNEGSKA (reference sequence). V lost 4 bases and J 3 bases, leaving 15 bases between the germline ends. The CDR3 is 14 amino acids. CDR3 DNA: TGCAGTGCTATCCGGGGATCCGTGGAAGAGACCCAGTACTTC. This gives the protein CSAIRGSVEETQYF.

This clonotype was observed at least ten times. The CDR3 bases are TGTGCCAGCAGCTTAGATTTACAGCCCTACAATGAGCAGTTCTTC. It is translated as CASSLDLQPYNEQFF. V gene TRBV7-7 combines with J gene TRBJ2-1; no firm D call. Germline CDR1 is SSHAT and CDR2 is FNYEAQ (reference sequence). V was cut by 1 base and J by 2 bases, with 9 bases left in between. The CDR3 totals 15 residues.

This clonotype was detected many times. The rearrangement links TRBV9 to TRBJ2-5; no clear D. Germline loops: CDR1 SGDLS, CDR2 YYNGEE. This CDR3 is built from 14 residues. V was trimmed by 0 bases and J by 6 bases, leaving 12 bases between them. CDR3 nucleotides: TGTGCCAGCAGCGTAGCAGCCAGGCGGAAGACCCAGTACTTC. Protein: CASSVAARRKTQYF.

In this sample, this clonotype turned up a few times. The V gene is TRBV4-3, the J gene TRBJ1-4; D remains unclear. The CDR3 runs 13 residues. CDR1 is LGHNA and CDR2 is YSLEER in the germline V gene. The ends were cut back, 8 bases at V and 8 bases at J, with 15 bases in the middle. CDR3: CASGSNLEEKLFF. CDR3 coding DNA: TGCGCCAGCGGTTCCAACCTTGAAGAAAAACTGTTTTTT.

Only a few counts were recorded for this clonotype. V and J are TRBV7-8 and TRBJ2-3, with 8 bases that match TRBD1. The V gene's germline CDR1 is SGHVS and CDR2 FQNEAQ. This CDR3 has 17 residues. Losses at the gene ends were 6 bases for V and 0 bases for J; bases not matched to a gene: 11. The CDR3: CASRARRTGTSTDTQYF. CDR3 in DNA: TGTGCCAGCAGAGCAAGACGGACAGGGACTAGCACAGATACGCAGTATTTT.

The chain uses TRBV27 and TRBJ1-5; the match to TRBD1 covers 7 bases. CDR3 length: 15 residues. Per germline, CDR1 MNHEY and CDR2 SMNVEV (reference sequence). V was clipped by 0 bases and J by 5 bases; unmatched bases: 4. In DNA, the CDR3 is TGTGCCAGCAGTTTATCGGCAGGGGGGTATCAGCCCCAGCATTTT. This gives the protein CASSLSAGGYQPQHF.

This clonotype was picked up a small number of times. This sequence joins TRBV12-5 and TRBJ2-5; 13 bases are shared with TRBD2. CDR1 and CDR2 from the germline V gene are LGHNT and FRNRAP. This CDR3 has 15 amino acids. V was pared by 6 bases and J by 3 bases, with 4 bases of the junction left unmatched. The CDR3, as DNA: TGTGCTAGTGGCAGCGGACTAGCGGGGGAAGAGACCCAGTACTTC. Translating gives CASGSGLAGEETQYF. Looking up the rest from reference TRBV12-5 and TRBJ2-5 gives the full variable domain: DARVTQTPRHKVTEMGQEVTMRCQPILGHNTVFWYRQTMMQGLELLAYFRNRAPLDDSGMPKDRFSAEMPDATLATLKIQPSEPRDSAVYFCASGSGLAGEETQYFGPGTRLLVL.

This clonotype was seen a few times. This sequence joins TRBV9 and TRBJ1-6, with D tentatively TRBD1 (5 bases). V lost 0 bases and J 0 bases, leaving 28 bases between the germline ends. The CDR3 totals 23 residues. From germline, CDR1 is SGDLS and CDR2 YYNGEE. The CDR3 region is CASSVDRQFIIVKLGSYNSPLHF. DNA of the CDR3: TGTGCCAGCAGCGTAGACAGGCAATTTATTATCGTTAAGCTAGGCTCCTATAATTCACCCCTCCACTTT.

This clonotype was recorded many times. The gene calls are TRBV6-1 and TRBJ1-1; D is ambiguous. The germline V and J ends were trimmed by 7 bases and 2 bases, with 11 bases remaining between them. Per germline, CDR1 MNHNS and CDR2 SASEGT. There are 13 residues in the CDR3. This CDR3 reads CASKLNLNTEAFF. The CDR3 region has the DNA TGTGCCAGCAAATTGAACTTAAACACTGAAGCTTTCTTT.

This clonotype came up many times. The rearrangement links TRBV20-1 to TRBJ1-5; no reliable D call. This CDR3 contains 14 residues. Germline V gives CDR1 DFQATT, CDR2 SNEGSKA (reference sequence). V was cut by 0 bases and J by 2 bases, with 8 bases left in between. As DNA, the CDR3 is TGCAGTGCTAGAGATAGAGCAGGCAATCAGCCCCAGCATTTT. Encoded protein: CSARDRAGNQPQHF.

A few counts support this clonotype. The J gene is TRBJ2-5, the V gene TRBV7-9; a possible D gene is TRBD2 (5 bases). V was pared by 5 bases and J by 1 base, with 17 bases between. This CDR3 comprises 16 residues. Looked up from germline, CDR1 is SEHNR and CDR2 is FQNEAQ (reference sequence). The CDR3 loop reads CASSHPGGFRQETQYF. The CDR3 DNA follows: TGTGCCAGCAGCCACCCCGGCGGGTTCCGCCAAGAGACCCAGTACTTC.

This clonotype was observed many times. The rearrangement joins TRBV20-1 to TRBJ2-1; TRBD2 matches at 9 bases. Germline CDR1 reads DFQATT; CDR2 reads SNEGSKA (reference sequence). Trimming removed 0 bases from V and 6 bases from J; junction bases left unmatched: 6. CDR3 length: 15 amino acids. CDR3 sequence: CSARDGTSLGNEQFF. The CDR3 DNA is TGCAGTGCTAGAGATGGGACTAGCTTAGGCAATGAGCAGTTCTTC.

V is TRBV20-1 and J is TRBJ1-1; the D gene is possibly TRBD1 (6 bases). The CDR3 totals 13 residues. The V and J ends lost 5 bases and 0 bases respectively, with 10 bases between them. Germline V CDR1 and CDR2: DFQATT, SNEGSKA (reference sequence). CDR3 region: CSAEGGLNTEAFF. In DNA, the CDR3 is TGCAGTGCTGAAGGGGGGCTGAACACTGAAGCTTTCTTT.

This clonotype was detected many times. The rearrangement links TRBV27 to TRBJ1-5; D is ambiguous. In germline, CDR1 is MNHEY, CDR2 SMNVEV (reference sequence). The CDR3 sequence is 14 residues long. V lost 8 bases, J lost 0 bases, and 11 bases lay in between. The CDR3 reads CASGEIDSNQPQHF. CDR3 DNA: TGTGCCAGCGGTGAGATTGATAGCAATCAGCCCCAGCATTTT.

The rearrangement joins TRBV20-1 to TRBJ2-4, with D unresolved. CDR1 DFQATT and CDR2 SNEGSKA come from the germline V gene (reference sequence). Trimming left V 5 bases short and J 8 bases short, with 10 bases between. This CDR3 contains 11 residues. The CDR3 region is CSAGVGYIQYF. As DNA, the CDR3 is TGCAGTGCTGGGGTTGGTTACATTCAGTACTTC.